The source of this T cell receptor (beta chain) is a study of T cells in women clearing cervical HPV infection. Study in general: With HLA typing for only a few women, HLA confounding remains possible.

MY09/MY11 PCR detected cervical HPV DNA; dot-blot assigned genotypes. This clone registers medium-sized by frequency. The CDR3 goes on 3 residues after the read ends, and that part is filled in from the germline J gene. Libraries were prepared by immunoSEQ multiplex PCR; TCRdb keeps only in-frame clonotypes and omits some of them. The sample table sets out fewer than 10,000 clones. Between the trimmed V and J ends, which lost 5 bases and 3 bases, there was a span of 8 bases. There are 11 residues in the CDR3. Germline values: CDR1 DFQATT, CDR2 SNEGSKA (reference sequence). The origin of this receptor is a woman between 18 and 75 years old with a cervical HPV16 infection that either progressed to CIN3+ or cleared (not recorded which). Sequencing was performed on blood buffy coat. This chain uses TRBV20-1 with TRBJ2-7; no definite D call. Here the CDR3 reads CSASGHYEQYF. The part of the CDR3 DNA that was read is TGCAGTGCTTCTGGCCACTACGAG.